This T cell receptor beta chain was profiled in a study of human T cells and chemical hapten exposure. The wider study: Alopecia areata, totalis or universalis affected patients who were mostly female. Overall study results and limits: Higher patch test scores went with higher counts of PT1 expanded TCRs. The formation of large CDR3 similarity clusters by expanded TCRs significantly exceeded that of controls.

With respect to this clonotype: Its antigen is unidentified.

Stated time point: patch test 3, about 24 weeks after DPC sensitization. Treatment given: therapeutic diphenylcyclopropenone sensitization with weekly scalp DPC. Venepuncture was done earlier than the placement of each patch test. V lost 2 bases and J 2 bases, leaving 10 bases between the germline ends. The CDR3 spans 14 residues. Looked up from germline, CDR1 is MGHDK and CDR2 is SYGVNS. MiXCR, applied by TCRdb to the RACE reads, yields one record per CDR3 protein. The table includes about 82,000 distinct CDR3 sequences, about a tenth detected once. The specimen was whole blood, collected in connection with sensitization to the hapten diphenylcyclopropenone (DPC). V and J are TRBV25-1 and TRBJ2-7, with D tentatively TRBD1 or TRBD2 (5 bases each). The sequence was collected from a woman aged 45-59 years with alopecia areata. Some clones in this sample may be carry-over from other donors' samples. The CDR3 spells CASSERGATYEQYF. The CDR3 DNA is TGTGCCAGCAGTGAAAGAGGGGCCACCTACGAGCAGTACTTC.